This T cell receptor beta chain was captured by sequencing in a study of PD-1 blockade in classical Hodgkin lymphoma. Produced via immunoSEQ multiplex PCR; TCRdb's table is partial and in-frame only. The sample lists over 20,000 clones, approximately 80% occurring once. The V gene's germline CDR1 is SEHNR and CDR2 FQNEAQ (reference sequence). V dropped 2 bases and J dropped 5; count of bases not matched to a gene: 11. The CDR3 has 16 residues. The time point was: cycle 4 day 1 (C4D1), after more than 5 weeks of nivolumab. Brentuximab vedotin exposure varied, and every patient relapsed after autologous stem cell transplantation. Best response was recorded as complete response, partial response or progressive disease. Study-wide findings and caveats: Diversity in CD4+ TCRs, unlike that measured in CD8+ TCRs, had risen significantly by C4D1. The study found complete responders had baseline diversity similar to newly diagnosed patients.

Details on this clone: Its cognate antigen is unknown.

This receptor was taken from a human donor with classical Hodgkin lymphoma. The sequenced sample was peripheral blood mononuclear cells (PBMCs), obtained before the fourth cycle of nivolumab. V and J are TRBV7-9 and TRBJ2-5, with 7 bases that match TRBD2. The CDR3, as DNA: TGTGCCAGCAGCTTACTTGGGGCGGGAGCAGGGGAGACCCAGTACTTC. It translates to CASSLLGAGAGETQYF.